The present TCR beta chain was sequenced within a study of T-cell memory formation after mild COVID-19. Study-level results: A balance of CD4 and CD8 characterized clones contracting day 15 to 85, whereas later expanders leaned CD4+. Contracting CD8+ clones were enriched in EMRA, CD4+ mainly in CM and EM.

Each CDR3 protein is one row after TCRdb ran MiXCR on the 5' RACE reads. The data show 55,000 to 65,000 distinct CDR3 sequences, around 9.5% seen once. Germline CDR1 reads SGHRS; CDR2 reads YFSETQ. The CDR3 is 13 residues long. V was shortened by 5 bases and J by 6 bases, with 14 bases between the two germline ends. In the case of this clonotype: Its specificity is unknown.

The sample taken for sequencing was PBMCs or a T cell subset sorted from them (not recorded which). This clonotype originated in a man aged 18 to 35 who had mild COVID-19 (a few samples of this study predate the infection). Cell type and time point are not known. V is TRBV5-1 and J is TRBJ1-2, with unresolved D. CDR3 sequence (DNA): TGCGCCAGCAGACCCAGTGTGGTGGATGGCTACACCTTC. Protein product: CASRPSVVDGYTF.